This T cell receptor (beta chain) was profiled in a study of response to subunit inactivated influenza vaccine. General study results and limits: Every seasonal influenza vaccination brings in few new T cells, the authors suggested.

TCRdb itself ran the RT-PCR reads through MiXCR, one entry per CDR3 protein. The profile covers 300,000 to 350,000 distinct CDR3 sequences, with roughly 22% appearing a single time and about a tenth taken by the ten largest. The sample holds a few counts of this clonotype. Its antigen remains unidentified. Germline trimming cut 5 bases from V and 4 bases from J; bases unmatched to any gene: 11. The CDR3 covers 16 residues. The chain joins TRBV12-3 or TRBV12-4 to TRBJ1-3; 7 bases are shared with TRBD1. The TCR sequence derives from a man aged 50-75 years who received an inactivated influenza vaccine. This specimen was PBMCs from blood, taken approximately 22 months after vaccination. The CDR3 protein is CASSQGGQLEGNTIYF. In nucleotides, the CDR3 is TGTGCCAGCAGTCAAGGGGGACAGCTGGAGGGAAACACCATATATTTT.